This T cell receptor (beta chain) emerged from a study of cytomegalovirus exposure and HLA in healthy donors. Study-level points and caveats: In vitro confirmation showed three CMV-associated chains to be CMV antigen specific.

The CDR3 is made up of 11 amino acids. Trimming cost V 3 bases and J 6 bases, with 7 bases left between them. Germline loops: CDR1 SGHDT, CDR2 YYEEEE. The PCR contained 60 Vbeta and 13 Jbeta primers. This table comes from immunoSEQ multiplex PCR, and its TCRdb copy is limited to in-frame clones, with some not included. The top ten clones hold 1.5% to 2% of a sample with hundreds of thousands of clones, approximately 68% of them seen once. This clone was seen a few times. Its specificity is not known. Donors in the study were healthy people who gave bone marrow. The chain links TRBV5-6 to TRBJ2-7; no clear D gene. The sequence was obtained from a woman aged 25 to 39 in good health and CMV-seronegative. The sample was PBMCs. The CDR3 is CASSYRSEQYF. DNA of the CDR3: TGTGCCAGCAGCTATAGAAGCGAGCAGTACTTC.